The T cell receptor (beta chain) under discussion was sequenced for a study of shared clonotypes between healthy human individuals. Whole-study context: The study used three CD4 naive, three CD4 memory, two CD8 naive and one CD8 memory plate per donor.

CD45RO-negative cells were positively selected for CCR7, leaving out terminally differentiated effector memory CD45RA+ cells. The repertoire was sequenced with immunoSEQ multiplex PCR; TCRdb's copy has only in-frame clones and lacks some. The sample shows a few million clones, about 94% of them seen only once. This CDR3 is built from 15 residues. Germline CDR1 reads SEHNR; CDR2 reads FQNEAQ (reference sequence). The V and J ends lost 2 bases and 4 bases, in that order; junction bases with no gene match: 5. Sample: naive CD8+ T cells from PBMCs. The receptor's source is a man in his late teens or twenties in good health. Some clones in this sample may be carry-over from other donors' samples. The V and J genes are TRBV7-9 and TRBJ1-3; 7 bases are shared with TRBD1. The CDR3 sequence is CASSLYRGQGNTIYF. In DNA form, the CDR3 reads TGTGCCAGCAGCTTATACAGGGGACAAGGAAACACCATATATTTT. Together with reference TRBV7-9 and TRBJ1-3, the CDR3 gives the full variable domain: DTGVSQNPRHKITKRGQNVTFRCDPISEHNRLYWYRQTLGQGPEFLTYFQNEAQLEKSRLLSDRFSAERPKGSFSTLEIQRTEQGDSAMYLCASSLYRGQGNTIYFGEGSWLTVV.